This TCR beta chain was recovered during a study of T cell changes during pregnancy in multiple sclerosis. Method: immunoSEQ multiplex PCR; TCRdb's copy keeps in-frame clones and lacks some. The table shows tens of thousands of clones, with more than 75% occurring only once. This clonotype was obtained from a female donor with multiple sclerosis, enrolled in a pregnancy study. This specimen was peripheral blood, taken in the third trimester of pregnancy.

The DNA of the CDR3 is TGTGCCAGCAGTGAAGTGACAGTCAATAATGAAAAACTGTTTTTT. Translating gives CASSEVTVNNEKLFF. This rearrangement joins TRBV6-1 to TRBJ1-4, with D possibly TRBD1 on 5 matching bases. The CDR3 is made up of 15 amino acids. The V end lost 1 base, the J end lost 4 bases, and 10 bases lay between the germline ends. Looked up from germline, CDR1 is MNHNS and CDR2 is SASEGT.